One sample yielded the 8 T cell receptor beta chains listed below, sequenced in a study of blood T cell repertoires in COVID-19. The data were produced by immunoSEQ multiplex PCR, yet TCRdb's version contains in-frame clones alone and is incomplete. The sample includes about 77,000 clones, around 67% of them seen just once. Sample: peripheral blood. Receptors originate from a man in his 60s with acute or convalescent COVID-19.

The CDR3 DNA reads as TGCGCCAGCAGAGGGGGGACTAGCGGGAACTACCGCTACGAGCAGTACTTC. It yields the protein CASRGGTSGNYRYEQYF. The chain is built from TRBV5-1 and TRBJ2-7, with 13 bases lining up with TRBD2. Germline-derived CDR1 and CDR2 are SGHRS and YFSETQ. The CDR3 totals 17 residues. V was clipped by 5 bases and J by 3 bases; unmatched bases: 11.

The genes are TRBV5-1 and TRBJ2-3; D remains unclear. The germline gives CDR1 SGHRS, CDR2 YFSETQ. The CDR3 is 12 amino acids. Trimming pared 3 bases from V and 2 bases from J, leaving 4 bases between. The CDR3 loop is CASSYSTDTQYF. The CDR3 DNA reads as TGCGCCAGCAGCTACTCCACAGATACGCAGTATTTT. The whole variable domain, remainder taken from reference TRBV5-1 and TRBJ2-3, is KAGVTQTPRYLIKTRGQQVTLSCSPISGHRSVSWYQQTPGQGLQFLFEYFSETQRNKGNFPGRFSGRQFSNSRSEMNVSTLELGDSALYLCASSYSTDTQYFGPGTRLTVL.

The CDR3 reads CASSARQSAEAFF. In DNA form, the CDR3 reads TGTGCCAGCAGTGCTAGACAGAGCGCTGAAGCTTTCTTT. This rearrangement joins TRBV2 to TRBJ1-1, with D perhaps TRBD1 (5 bases). Trimming took 4 bases from V and 6 from J, leaving 12 bases between them. Germline V CDR1 and CDR2: SNHLY, FYNNEI. This CDR3 contains 13 residues. Drawing the rest from reference TRBV2 and TRBJ1-1, the complete variable domain is EPEVTQTPSHQVTQMGQEVILRCVPISNHLYFYWYRQILGQKVEFLVSFYNNEISEKSEIFDDQFSVERPDGSNFTLKIRSTKLEDSAMYFCASSARQSAEAFFGQGTRLTVV.

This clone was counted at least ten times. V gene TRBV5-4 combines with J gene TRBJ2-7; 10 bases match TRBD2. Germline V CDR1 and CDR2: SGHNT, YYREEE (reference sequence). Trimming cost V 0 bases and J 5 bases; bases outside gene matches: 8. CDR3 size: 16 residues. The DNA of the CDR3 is TGTGCCAGCAGCTTGGGCCTAGCGGGAGCTAAGCACGAGCAGTACTTC. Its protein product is CASSLGLAGAKHEQYF.

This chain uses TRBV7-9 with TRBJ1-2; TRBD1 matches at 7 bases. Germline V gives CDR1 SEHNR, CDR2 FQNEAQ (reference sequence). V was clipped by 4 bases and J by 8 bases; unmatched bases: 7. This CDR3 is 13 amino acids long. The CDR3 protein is CASSSYRGDGYTF. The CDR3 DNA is TGTGCCAGCAGCTCCTACAGGGGAGACGGCTACACCTTC.

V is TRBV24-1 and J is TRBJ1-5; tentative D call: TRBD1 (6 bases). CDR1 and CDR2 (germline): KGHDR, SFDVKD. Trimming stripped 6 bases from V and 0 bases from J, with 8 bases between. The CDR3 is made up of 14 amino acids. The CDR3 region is CATSPGDSNQPQHF. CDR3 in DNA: TGTGCCACCAGTCCAGGGGATAGCAATCAGCCCCAGCATTTT.

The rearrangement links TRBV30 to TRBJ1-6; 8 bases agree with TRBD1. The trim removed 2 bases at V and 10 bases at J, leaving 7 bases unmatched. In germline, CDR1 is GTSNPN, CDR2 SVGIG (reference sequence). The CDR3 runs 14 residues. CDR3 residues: CAWSNGQGKSPLHF. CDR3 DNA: TGTGCCTGGAGTAACGGACAGGGCAAGTCACCCCTCCACTTT.

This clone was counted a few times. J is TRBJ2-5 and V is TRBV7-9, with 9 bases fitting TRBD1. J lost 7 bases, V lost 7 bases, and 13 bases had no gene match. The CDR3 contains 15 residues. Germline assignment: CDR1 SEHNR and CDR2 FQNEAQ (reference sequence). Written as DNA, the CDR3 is TGTGCCAGCAACTCGGGACAGGGTGCTTGGGTGACCCAGTACTTC. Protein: CASNSGQGAWVTQYF.